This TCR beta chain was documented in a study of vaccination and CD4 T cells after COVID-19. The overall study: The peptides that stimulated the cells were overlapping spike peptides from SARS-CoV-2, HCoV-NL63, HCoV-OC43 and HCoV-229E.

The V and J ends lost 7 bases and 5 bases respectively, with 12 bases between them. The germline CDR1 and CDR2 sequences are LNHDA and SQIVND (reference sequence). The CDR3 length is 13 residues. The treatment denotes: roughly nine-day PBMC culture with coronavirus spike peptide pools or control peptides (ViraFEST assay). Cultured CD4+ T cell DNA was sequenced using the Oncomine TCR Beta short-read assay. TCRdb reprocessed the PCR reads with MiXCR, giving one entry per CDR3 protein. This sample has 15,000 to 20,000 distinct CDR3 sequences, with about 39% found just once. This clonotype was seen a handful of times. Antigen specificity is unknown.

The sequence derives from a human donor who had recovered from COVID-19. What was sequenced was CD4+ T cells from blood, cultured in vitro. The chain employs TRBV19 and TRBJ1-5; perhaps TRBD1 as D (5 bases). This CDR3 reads CASKGRGDQPQHF. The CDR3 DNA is TGTGCCAGTAAGGGGCGGGGGGATCAGCCCCAGCATTTT.